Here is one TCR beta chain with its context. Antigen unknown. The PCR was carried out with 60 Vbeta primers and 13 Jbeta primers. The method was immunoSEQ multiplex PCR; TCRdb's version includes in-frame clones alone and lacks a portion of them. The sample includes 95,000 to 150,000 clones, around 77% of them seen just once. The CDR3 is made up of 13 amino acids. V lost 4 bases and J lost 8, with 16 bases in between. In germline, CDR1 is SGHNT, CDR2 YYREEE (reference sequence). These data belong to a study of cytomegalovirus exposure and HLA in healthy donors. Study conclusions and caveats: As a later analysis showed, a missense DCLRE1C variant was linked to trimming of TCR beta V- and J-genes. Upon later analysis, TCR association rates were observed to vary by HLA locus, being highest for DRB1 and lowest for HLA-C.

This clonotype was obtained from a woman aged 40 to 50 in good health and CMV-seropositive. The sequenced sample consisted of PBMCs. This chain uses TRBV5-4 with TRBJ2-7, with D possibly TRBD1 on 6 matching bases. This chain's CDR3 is CASSPGHPGQQYF. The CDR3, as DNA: TGTGCCAGCAGCCCGGGACACCCGGGGCAGCAGTACTTC.